The T cell receptor (beta chain) described here comes from a study of identical twins. Regarding the study as a whole: Insertions were fewer in abundant cord blood beta clonotypes, whereas memory repertoires showed none of this pattern.

Germline-derived CDR1 and CDR2 are SQVTM and ANQGSEA. Trimming removed 2 bases at V and 0 bases at J, with 11 bases between. CDR3 length: 14 residues. Comment on this clonotype: The antigen is undetermined.

TCRdb redid the calling of the 5' RACE reads with MiXCR, one entry per CDR3 protein. The sample carries some 300,000 distinct CDR3 sequences, 12% recorded once. These data also formed part of another study, on yellow fever vaccine responses in identical twins.

The chain joins TRBV29-1 to TRBJ2-7, with a tentative D call TRBD2 (5 bases). The sample comprised CD8+ T cells sorted from blood. This TCR came from a woman between 18 and 29 years old in good health. The CDR3 nucleotides are TGCAGCGTTGAACGTCCGGGGAGCTCCTACGAGCAGTACTTC. Translation: CSVERPGSSYEQYF.